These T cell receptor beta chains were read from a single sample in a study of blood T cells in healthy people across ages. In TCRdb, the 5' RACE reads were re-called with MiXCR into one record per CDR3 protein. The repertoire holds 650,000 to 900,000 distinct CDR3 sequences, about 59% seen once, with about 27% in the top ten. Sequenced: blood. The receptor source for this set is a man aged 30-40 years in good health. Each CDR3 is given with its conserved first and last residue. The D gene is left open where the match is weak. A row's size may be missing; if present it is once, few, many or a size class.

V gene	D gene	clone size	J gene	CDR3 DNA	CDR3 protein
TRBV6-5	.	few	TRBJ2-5	TGTGCCAGCAGACACAGCGATGGGACCCAGTACTTC	CASRHSDGTQYF
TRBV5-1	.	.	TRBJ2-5	TGCGCCAGCAGATCGGACCGATCGAGGGAGACCCAGTACTTC	CASRSDRSRETQYF
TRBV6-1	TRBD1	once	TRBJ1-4	TGTGCCAGCAAAACCAGGGACAGCCCGAATGAAAAACTGTTTTTT	CASKTRDSPNEKLFF
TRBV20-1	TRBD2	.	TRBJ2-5	TGCAGTGCTAGTGTTAGCGGGGGAGTAGGAGAGACCCAGTACTTC	CSASVSGGVGETQYF
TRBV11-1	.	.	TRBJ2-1	TGTGCCAGCAGCAGGGACCCTCGTGGACCTTTGTACAATGAGCAGTTCTTC	CASSRDPRGPLYNEQFF
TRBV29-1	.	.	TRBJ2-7	TGCAGCGTTGATGGACCAGGGGCTACGTACGAGCAGTACTTC	CSVDGPGATYEQYF
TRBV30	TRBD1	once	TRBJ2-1	TGTGCCTGGAGCGGGACAGGGGGACTTGATGAGCAGTTCTTC	CAWSGTGGLDEQFF
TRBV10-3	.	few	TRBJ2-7	TGTGCCATCAGTGACGGCAGGGGTTACGAGCAGTACTTC	CAISDGRGYEQYF
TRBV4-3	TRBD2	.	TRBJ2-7	TGCGCCAGCAGCCAAGAGGGCCTAGCGGTATACGAGCAGTACTTC	CASSQEGLAVYEQYF
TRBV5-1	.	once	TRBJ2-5	TGCGCCAGCAGCTTGGATGGAAGAGGAGAAGAGACCCAGTACTTC	CASSLDGRGEETQYF
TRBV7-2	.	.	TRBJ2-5	TGTGCCAGCAGCCGCCAGGGGGGAGGGGAGACCCAGTACTTC	CASSRQGGGETQYF
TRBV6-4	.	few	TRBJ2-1	TGTGCCAGCAGCCCCGAGGCCACCGTCCCGAATGAGCAGTTCTTC	CASSPEATVPNEQFF
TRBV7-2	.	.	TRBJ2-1	TGTGCCAGCAGCCTGGGAGTAGCCAAAAACATTCAGTTCTTC	CASSLGVAKNIQFF
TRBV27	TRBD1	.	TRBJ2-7	TGTGCCAGCAGTCCCCAGTCAGGGGGCAGGTACGAGCAGTACTTC	CASSPQSGGRYEQYF
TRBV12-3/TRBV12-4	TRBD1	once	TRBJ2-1	TGTGCCAGCACCACCGGGACAGGGGGCTCCTACAATGAGCAGTTCTTC	CASTTGTGGSYNEQFF
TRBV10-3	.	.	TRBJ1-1	TGTGCCATCAGTGAGTCGTCAGGCTCGAACACTGAAGCTTTCTTT	CAISESSGSNTEAFF
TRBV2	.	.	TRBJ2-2	TGTGCCAGCAGTGAAGGACTCGGGCTTGGGGGCGGGGAGCTGTTTTTT	CASSEGLGLGGGELFF
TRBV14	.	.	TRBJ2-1	TGTGCCAGCAGCCAAGAGAGGTTATTTAGGGATGAGCAGTTCTTC	CASSQERLFRDEQFF
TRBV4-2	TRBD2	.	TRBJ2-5	TGTGCCAGCAGCCAAAGCGGGGAAGTAGGTCGTCTGGAGACCCAGTACTTC	CASSQSGEVGRLETQYF
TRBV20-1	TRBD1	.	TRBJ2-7	TGCAGTGCCCCCGTAGGGGGACAGTTATACGAGCAGTACTTC	CSAPVGGQLYEQYF
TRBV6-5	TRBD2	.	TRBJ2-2	TGTGCCAGCAGTAGGGAGCTAGCGGGGGGGTTCGGGGAGCTGTTTTTT	CASSRELAGGFGELFF
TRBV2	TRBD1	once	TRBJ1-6	TGTGCCAGCAGTGATGACAGGGAGTTCAATTCACCCCTCCACTTT	CASSDDREFNSPLHF
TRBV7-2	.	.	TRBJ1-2	TGTGCCAGCAGCTTAGGTAGATCCCCTCCAGTTGGCTACACCTTC	CASSLGRSPPVGYTF
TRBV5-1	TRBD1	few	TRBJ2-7	TGCGCCAGCAGCTTGGTGGTGACAGGGGATATTTCCTACGAGCAGTACTTC	CASSLVVTGDISYEQYF
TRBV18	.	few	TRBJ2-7	TGTGCCAGCTCACCAGTCTCTGGATCCTACGAGCAGTACTTC	CASSPVSGSYEQYF
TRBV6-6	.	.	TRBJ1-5	TGTGCCAGCGTAACTCAGGGCGGGAGCAATCAGCCCCAGCATTTT	CASVTQGGSNQPQHF